Shown below are 14 T cell receptor beta chains from a single sample sequenced in a study of cytomegalovirus exposure and HLA in healthy donors. The PCR contained 60 Vbeta and 13 Jbeta primers. Measured with immunoSEQ multiplex PCR; TCRdb has only the in-frame clones, and not every one. This sample has roughly 110,000 clones, with roughly 71% found just once. What was sequenced was PBMCs. The receptors derive from a man aged 18 to 29 in good health and CMV-seropositive.

This chain links TRBV6-6 with TRBJ1-5, with a weak D call TRBD1 (6 bases). The CDR3 totals 16 residues. Germline values: CDR1 MNHNY, CDR2 SVGAGI (reference sequence). Trimming left V 1 base short and J 0 bases short, with 10 bases between. CDR3 protein: CASSYLGGVSNQPQHF. CDR3 in DNA: TGTGCCAGCAGTTACTTAGGGGGGGTTAGCAATCAGCCCCAGCATTTT.

The chain is built from TRBV19 and TRBJ1-2, with D perhaps matching TRBD1 (6 bases). This CDR3 region has 17 residues. V lost 3 bases to trimming and J lost 4 bases, with 21 bases between them. Per germline, CDR1 LNHDA and CDR2 SQIVND (reference sequence). The CDR3 sequence: CASSIQGTGTSTYGYTF. The CDR3 coding sequence is TGTGCCAGTAGTATTCAGGGAACCGGGACATCAACCTATGGCTACACCTTC.

The chain recombines TRBV2 with TRBJ2-2, with D tentatively TRBD2 (6 bases). The CDR3 is made up of 14 amino acids. Trimming removed 5 bases at V and 5 bases at J, with 12 bases between. From germline, CDR1 is SNHLY and CDR2 FYNNEI. DNA for the CDR3: TGTGCCAGCAGTACTAGCAGGGCGACCGGGGAGCTGTTTTTT. Translated, it gives CASSTSRATGELFF.

This rearrangement joins TRBV13 to TRBJ1-2; TRBD1 matches 8 bases. V was pared by 0 bases and J by 4 bases, with 4 bases of the junction left unmatched. Germline V gene data show CDR1 as PRHDT and CDR2 as FYEKMQ (reference sequence). The CDR3 has 15 residues. In nucleotides, the CDR3 is TGTGCCAGCAGCTTAGGTACAGGGGGAGGCTATGGCTACACCTTC. Protein product: CASSLGTGGGYGYTF.

Only a few counts were recorded for this clone. The V gene is TRBV28, the J gene TRBJ1-2; the match to TRBD1 covers 10 bases. CDR3 length: 14 residues. Per germline, CDR1 MDHEN and CDR2 SYDVKM. Trimming cost V 1 base and J 10 bases; bases outside gene matches: 6. The chain's CDR3 is CASSLFGTGVHYTF. CDR3 nucleotides: TGTGCCAGCAGTTTATTTGGGACAGGGGTACACTACACCTTC.

This clone was recorded a few times. This chain joins TRBV11-2 and TRBJ2-2, with D perhaps matching TRBD2 (6 bases). Germline V gene sequence: CDR1 SGHAT, CDR2 FQNNGV. Trimming removed 3 bases at V and 5 bases at J, with 7 bases between. The CDR3 length is 13 residues. The CDR3 DNA reads TGTGCCAGCAGCTTCGCGGGGACCGGGGAGCTGTTTTTT. Amino acid sequence: CASSFAGTGELFF.

This chain uses TRBV25-1 with TRBJ2-5, with 15 bases lining up with TRBD2. The CDR3 covers 18 residues. V shed 7 bases and J 4 bases; nucleotides not matched to a gene: 13. Germline assignment: CDR1 MGHDK and CDR2 SYGVNS. The CDR3 loop reads CASTPGGLAGGFGETQYF. Here the CDR3 DNA reads TGTGCCAGCACCCCCGGGGGACTAGCGGGGGGCTTCGGAGAGACCCAGTACTTC.

The chain couples TRBV7-2 to TRBJ1-2, with 10 positions matching TRBD1. V was clipped by 0 bases and J by 4 bases; unmatched bases: 5. CDR1 is SGHTA, CDR2 FQGNSA, per germline. The CDR3 extends over 16 amino acids. The CDR3 nucleotides are TGTGCCAGCAGCTTAGCCGGGACAGGGGATGGCTATGGCTACACCTTC. Protein sequence: CASSLAGTGDGYGYTF.

The chain is built from TRBV2 and TRBJ2-3, with 15 bases identical to TRBD2. CDR3 size: 17 residues. Germline V CDR1 and CDR2: SNHLY, FYNNEI. V shed 8 bases, J shed 2 bases, and the junction held 8 bases outside the gene matches. As DNA, the CDR3 is TGTGCCAGCTCCGGGACTAGCGGGGGGACTTTCACAGATACGCAGTATTTT. The encoded protein is CASSGTSGGTFTDTQYF.

V is TRBV21-1 and J is TRBJ2-7; the DNA was not used to check the table's D call, TRBD1. TRBV21-1 is classified as a pseudogene. The CDR3 is 16 residues long. The CDR3 is CASSNRFNRDICEQYV. CDR3 coding DNA: TGTGCCAGCAGCAATCGATTCAACAGGGATATTTGCGAGCAGTACGTC.

The gene calls are TRBV6-5 and TRBJ2-3, with 9 bases that match TRBD2. The germline V gene encodes CDR1 MNHEY and CDR2 SVGAGI. The CDR3 length is 15 residues. The J segment lost 0 bases and the V segment lost 6 bases, leaving 4 bases of the junction unmatched. The CDR3 coding sequence is TGTGCCAGCAGCAGACTAGCGGTTAGCACAGATACGCAGTATTTT. Residues: CASSRLAVSTDTQYF.

This clone was picked up a small number of times. The chain recombines TRBV6-6 with TRBJ1-2; possible D gene TRBD1, 5 bases. This CDR3 comprises 16 residues. In germline, CDR1 is MNHNY, CDR2 SVGAGI (reference sequence). Between the trimmed V and J ends, which lost 1 base and 2 bases, there was a span of 14 bases. CDR3 DNA sequence: TGTGCCAGCAGTTACTTCCGGGGCGGGGGAAACTATGGCTACACCTTC. This gives the protein CASSYFRGGGNYGYTF.

This sequence joins TRBV4-2 and TRBJ2-5, with D possibly TRBD1 on 5 matching bases. The V gene's germline CDR1 is LGHNA and CDR2 YNFKEQ. The CDR3 runs 13 residues. Trimming cost V 8 bases and J 6 bases, with 16 bases left between them. This CDR3 is CASAPLGVQTQYF. In nucleotides, the CDR3 is TGTGCCAGCGCCCCTTTAGGGGTCCAGACCCAGTACTTC.

The J gene is TRBJ1-5, the V gene TRBV28, with D maybe TRBD1 (5 bases). This CDR3 region has 14 residues. CDR1 and CDR2 (germline): MDHEN, SYDVKM. Trimming took 4 bases from V and 4 from J, leaving 11 bases between them. CDR3 DNA sequence: TGTGCCAGCAGTTCAACAGGTGCGAATCAGCCCCAGCATTTT. Its protein is CASSSTGANQPQHF.